This is a list of T cell receptor beta chains from one sample in a study of T cell clusters in autoimmune cytopenias. From the multiplex PCR reads, TCRdb lists one entry per CDR3 protein and no DNA. The sample's table shows about 7,500 distinct CDR3 sequences. Sequenced: peripheral blood. The receptors derive from a human donor with an autoimmune cytopenia or autoimmune hepatitis (not recorded which). Each CDR3 is given with its conserved first and last residue. Clone size is given for some rows only: seen once, a few or many times, or a class if the clone is expanded.

clone size: medium-sized
J gene: TRBJ2-3
V gene: TRBV5-4
CDR3 protein: CASSYQSTDTQYF

clone size: medium-sized
J gene: TRBJ1-3
V gene: TRBV6-5
CDR3 protein: CASSYLNTIYF

clone size: medium-sized
J gene: TRBJ2-1
V gene: TRBV18
CDR3 protein: CASSPPTANSYNEQFF

clone size: medium-sized
J gene: TRBJ1-1
V gene: TRBV29-1
CDR3 protein: CSVETGGTEAFF

clone size: NA
J gene: TRBJ2-1
V gene: TRBV6-2/TRBV6-3
CDR3 protein: CASRTTSGLAGGEQFF

clone size: NA
J gene: TRBJ1-2
V gene: TRBV12-3/TRBV12-4
CDR3 protein: CASSMGQGLDGYTF

clone size: NA
J gene: TRBJ1-2
V gene: TRBV5-1
CDR3 protein: CASGDASYGYTF

clone size: medium-sized
J gene: TRBJ2-1
V gene: TRBV18
CDR3 protein: CASSPGTVGEQFF

clone size: medium-sized
J gene: TRBJ2-1
V gene: TRBV5-5
CDR3 protein: CASSLELNEDEQFF

clone size: NA
J gene: TRBJ1-4
V gene: TRBV6-2/TRBV6-3
CDR3 protein: CASSAGFWATNEKLFF

clone size: NA
J gene: TRBJ2-1
V gene: TRBV20-1
CDR3 protein: CSARVPGRTYNEQFF

clone size: NA
J gene: TRBJ1-6
V gene: TRBV28
CDR3 protein: CASSPGRRNVNSPLHF

clone size: medium-sized
J gene: TRBJ2-1
V gene: TRBV12-3/TRBV12-4
CDR3 protein: CASSLRDEQFF

clone size: NA
J gene: TRBJ1-2
V gene: TRBV7-2
CDR3 protein: CASSTGTAANYGYTF

clone size: medium-sized
J gene: TRBJ1-4
V gene: TRBV13
CDR3 protein: CASSRRGGRGEKLFF

clone size: medium-sized
J gene: TRBJ2-5
V gene: TRBV15
CDR3 protein: CATSYTKAAGETQYF

clone size: medium-sized
J gene: TRBJ1-4
V gene: TRBV6-6
CDR3 protein: CASSYVPNEKLFF

clone size: medium-sized
J gene: TRBJ2-5
V gene: TRBV10-2
CDR3 protein: CASSVGQSETQYF

clone size: NA
J gene: TRBJ1-2
V gene: TRBV20-1
CDR3 protein: CSASDRGQDYGYTF

clone size: NA
J gene: TRBJ1-3
V gene: TRBV6-1
CDR3 protein: CASTQTDFSGNTIYF

clone size: medium-sized
J gene: TRBJ2-3
V gene: TRBV20-1
CDR3 protein: CSADGTSENTDTQYF

clone size: medium-sized
J gene: TRBJ1-6
V gene: TRBV11-1
CDR3 protein: CASSLQNSPLHF

clone size: NA
J gene: TRBJ1-4
V gene: TRBV10-3
CDR3 protein: CATRDRVNEKLFF

clone size: medium-sized
J gene: TRBJ2-1
V gene: TRBV20-1
CDR3 protein: CSARFVDNEQFF

clone size: NA
J gene: TRBJ1-1
V gene: TRBV30
CDR3 protein: CAWSAASKTEAFF

clone size: medium-sized
J gene: TRBJ2-7
V gene: TRBV6-5
CDR3 protein: CASRTGGHNEQYF

clone size: NA
J gene: TRBJ2-7
V gene: TRBV6-5
CDR3 protein: CASGAIGGEQYF

clone size: large
J gene: TRBJ2-1
V gene: TRBV6-5
CDR3 protein: CASKGIANEQFF

clone size: medium-sized
J gene: TRBJ2-2
V gene: TRBV19
CDR3 protein: CASSIDPGRFGELFF

clone size: NA
J gene: TRBJ2-2
V gene: TRBV6-2/TRBV6-3
CDR3 protein: CASRPNTGELFF

clone size: medium-sized
J gene: TRBJ1-1
V gene: TRBV6-2/TRBV6-3
CDR3 protein: CASILQGRTEAFF

clone size: NA
J gene: TRBJ2-7
V gene: TRBV12-3/TRBV12-4
CDR3 protein: CASSFGRDRGYEQYF

clone size: medium-sized
J gene: TRBJ1-1
V gene: TRBV6-5
CDR3 protein: CASSYLRGYTEAFF

clone size: NA
J gene: TRBJ1-1
V gene: TRBV10-1
CDR3 protein: CASSESKNFGVTEAFF

clone size: medium-sized
J gene: TRBJ1-3
V gene: TRBV6-4
CDR3 protein: CASSLRSQFSGNTIYF

clone size: NA
J gene: TRBJ1-5
V gene: TRBV18
CDR3 protein: CASSPGTNQPQHF

clone size: medium-sized
J gene: TRBJ2-3
V gene: TRBV29-1
CDR3 protein: CSVAVGETQYF

clone size: NA
J gene: TRBJ1-1
V gene: TRBV19
CDR3 protein: CASRGALGVTEAFF

clone size: medium-sized
J gene: TRBJ1-5
V gene: TRBV6-1
CDR3 protein: CASSVGPNQPQHF

clone size: NA
J gene: TRBJ2-5
V gene: TRBV20-1
CDR3 protein: CSAPRRGMSLETQYF

clone size: medium-sized
J gene: TRBJ2-5
V gene: TRBV19
CDR3 protein: CASSGGETQYF

clone size: NA
J gene: TRBJ2-2
V gene: TRBV30
CDR3 protein: CAWRRGPSGELFF

clone size: medium-sized
J gene: TRBJ2-5
V gene: TRBV12-3/TRBV12-4
CDR3 protein: CASSRSGTGKGETQYF